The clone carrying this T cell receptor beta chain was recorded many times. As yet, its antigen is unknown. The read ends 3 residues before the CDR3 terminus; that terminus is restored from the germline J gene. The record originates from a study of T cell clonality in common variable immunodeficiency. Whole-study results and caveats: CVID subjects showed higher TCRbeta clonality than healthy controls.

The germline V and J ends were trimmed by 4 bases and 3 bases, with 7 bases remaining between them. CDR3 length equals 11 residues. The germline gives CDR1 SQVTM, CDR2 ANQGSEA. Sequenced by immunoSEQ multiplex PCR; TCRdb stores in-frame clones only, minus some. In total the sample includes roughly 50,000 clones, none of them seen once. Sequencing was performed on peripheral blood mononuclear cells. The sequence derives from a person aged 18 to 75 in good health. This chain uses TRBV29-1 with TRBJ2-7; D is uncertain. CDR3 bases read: TGCAGCGTTGTTTCTTTCTACGAG. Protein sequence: CSVVSFYE. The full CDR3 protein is CSVVSFYEQYF.